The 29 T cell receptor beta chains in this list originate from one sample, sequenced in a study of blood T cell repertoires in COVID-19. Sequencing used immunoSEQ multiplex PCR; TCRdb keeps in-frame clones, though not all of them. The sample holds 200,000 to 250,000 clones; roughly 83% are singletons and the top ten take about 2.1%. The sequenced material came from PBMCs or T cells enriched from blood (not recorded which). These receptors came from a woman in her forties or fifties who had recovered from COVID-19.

The CDR3 reads CASSWGDRGYGYTF. The CDR3, as DNA: TGCGCCAGCAGCTGGGGGGACAGGGGCTATGGCTACACCTTC. The chain recombines TRBV5-1 with TRBJ1-2, with 10 bases matching TRBD1. The J segment lost 4 bases and the V segment lost 3 bases, leaving 3 bases of the junction unmatched. Germline V gene lookup returns CDR1 SGHRS and CDR2 YFSETQ. The CDR3 has 14 amino acids. The full variable domain, completed using reference TRBV5-1 and TRBJ1-2, is KAGVTQTPRYLIKTRGQQVTLSCSPISGHRSVSWYQQTPGQGLQFLFEYFSETQRNKGNFPGRFSGRQFSNSRSEMNVSTLELGDSALYLCASSWGDRGYGYTFGSGTRLTVV.

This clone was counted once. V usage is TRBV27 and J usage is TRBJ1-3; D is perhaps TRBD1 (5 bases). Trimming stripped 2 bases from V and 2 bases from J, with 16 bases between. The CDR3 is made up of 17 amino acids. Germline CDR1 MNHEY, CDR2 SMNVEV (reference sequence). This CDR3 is CASSLVAGPGPGNTIYF. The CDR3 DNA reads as TGTGCCAGCAGTTTAGTAGCGGGGCCTGGTCCTGGAAACACCATATATTTT.

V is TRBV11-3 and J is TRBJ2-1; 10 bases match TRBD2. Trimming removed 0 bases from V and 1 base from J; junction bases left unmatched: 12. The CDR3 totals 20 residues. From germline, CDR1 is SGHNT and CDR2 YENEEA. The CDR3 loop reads CASSLEGVASGGLSYNEQFF. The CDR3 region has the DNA TGTGCCAGCAGCTTAGAGGGGGTGGCTAGCGGGGGCCTATCCTACAATGAGCAGTTCTTC. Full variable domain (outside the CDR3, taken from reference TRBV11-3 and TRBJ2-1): EAGVVQSPRYKIIEKKQPVAFWCNPISGHNTLYWYLQNLGQGPELLIRYENEEAVDDSQLPKDRFSAERLKGVDSTLKIQPAELGDSAVYLCASSLEGVASGGLSYNEQFFGPGTRLTVL.

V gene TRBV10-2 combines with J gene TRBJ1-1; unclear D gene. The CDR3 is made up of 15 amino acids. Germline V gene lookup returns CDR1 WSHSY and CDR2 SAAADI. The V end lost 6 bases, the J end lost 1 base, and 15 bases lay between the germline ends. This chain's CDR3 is CASSRPDSGNTEAFF. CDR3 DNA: TGCGCCAGCAGCCGTCCCGACTCTGGGAACACTGAAGCTTTCTTT.

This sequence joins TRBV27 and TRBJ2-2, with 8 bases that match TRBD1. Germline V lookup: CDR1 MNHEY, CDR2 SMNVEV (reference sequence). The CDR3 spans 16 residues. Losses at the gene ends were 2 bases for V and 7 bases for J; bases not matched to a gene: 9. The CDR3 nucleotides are TGTGCCAGCAGTTTAGGATGGACAGGGAACGACGGGGAGCTGTTTTTT. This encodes CASSLGWTGNDGELFF.

The CDR3 nucleotides read TGTGCCAGTAGTATTAGTTCTCAGCCCCAGCATTTT. Protein: CASSISSQPQHF. The rearrangement joins TRBV19 to TRBJ1-5; D remains unclear. Deletions cut 3 bases from V and 6 bases from J, with 6 bases between. CDR3 size: 12 residues. Looked up from germline, CDR1 is LNHDA and CDR2 is SQIVND (reference sequence).

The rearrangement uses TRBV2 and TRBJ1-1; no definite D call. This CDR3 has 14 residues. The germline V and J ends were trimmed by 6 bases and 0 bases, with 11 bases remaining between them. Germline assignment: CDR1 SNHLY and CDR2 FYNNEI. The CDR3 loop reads CASRKDNMNTEAFF. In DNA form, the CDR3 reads TGTGCCAGCAGGAAAGACAACATGAACACTGAAGCTTTCTTT.

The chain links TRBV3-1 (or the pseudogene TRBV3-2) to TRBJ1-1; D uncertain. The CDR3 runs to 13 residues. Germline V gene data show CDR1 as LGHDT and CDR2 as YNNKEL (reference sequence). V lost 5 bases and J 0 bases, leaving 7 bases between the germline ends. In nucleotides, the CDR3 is TGTGCCAGCAGCAAACAAGTGAACACTGAAGCTTTCTTT. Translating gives CASSKQVNTEAFF.

The CDR3 sequence: CASSYLNRQNSPLHF. CDR3 nucleotides: TGTGCCAGCAGCTACCTCAACCGACAGAATTCACCCCTCCACTTT. This chain joins TRBV27 and TRBJ1-6, with D perhaps TRBD1 (5 bases). The V gene lost 6 bases and the J gene lost 7 bases, with 16 bases spanning the gap. This CDR3 has 15 amino acids. The germline gives CDR1 MNHEY, CDR2 SMNVEV (reference sequence).

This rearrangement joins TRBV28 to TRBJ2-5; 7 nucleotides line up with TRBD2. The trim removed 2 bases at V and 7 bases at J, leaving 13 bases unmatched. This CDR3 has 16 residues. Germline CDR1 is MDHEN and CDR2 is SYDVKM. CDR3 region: CASSLKKRQREGTQYF. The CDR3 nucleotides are TGTGCCAGCAGTTTAAAAAAAAGGCAGCGGGAAGGGACCCAGTACTTC. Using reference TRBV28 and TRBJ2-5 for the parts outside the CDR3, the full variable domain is DVKVTQSSRYLVKRTGEKVFLECVQDMDHENMFWYRQDPGLGLRLIYFSYDVKMKEKGDIPEGYSVSREKKERFSLILESASTNQTSMYLCASSLKKRQREGTQYFGPGTRLLVL.

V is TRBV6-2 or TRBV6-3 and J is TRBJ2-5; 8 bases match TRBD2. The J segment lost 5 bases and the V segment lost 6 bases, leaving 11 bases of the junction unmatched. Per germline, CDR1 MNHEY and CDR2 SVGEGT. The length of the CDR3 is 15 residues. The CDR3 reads CASSPPFSGIETQYF. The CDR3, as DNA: TGTGCCAGCAGCCCACCTTTTAGCGGGATCGAGACCCAGTACTTC.

The CDR3 DNA reads as TGTGCCAGCGCGTCCGAAGATACGCAGTATTTT. Translated, it gives CASASEDTQYF. The chain employs TRBV2 and TRBJ2-3, with no clear D. This CDR3 has 11 residues. The V end was cut by 8 bases, the J end by 5 bases, with 8 bases between. Germline V lookup: CDR1 SNHLY, CDR2 FYNNEI.

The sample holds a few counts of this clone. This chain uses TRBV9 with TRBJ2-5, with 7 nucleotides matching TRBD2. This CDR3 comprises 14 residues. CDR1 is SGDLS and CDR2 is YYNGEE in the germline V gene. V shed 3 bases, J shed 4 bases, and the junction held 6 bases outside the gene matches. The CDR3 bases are TGTGCCAGCAGCGCCGCGGGAGTACGAGAGACCCAGTACTTC. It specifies CASSAAGVRETQYF. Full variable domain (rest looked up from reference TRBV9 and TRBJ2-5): DSGVTQTPKHLITATGQRVTLRCSPRSGDLSVYWYQQSLDQGLQFLIQYYNGEERAKGNILERFSAQQFPDLHSELNLSSLELGDSALYFCASSAAGVRETQYFGPGTRLLVL.

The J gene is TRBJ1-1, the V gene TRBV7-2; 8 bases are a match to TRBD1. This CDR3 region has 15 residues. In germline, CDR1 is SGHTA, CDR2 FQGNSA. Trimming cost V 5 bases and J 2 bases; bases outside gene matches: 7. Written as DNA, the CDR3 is TGTGCCAGCAGCCGTTTGGGACAGGTAAACACTGAAGCTTTCTTT. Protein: CASSRLGQVNTEAFF. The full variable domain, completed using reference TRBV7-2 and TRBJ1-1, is GAGVSQSPSNKVTEKGKDVELRCDPISGHTALYWYRQSLGQGLEFLIYFQGNSAPDKSGLPSDRFSAERTGGSVSTLTIQRTQQEDSAVYLCASSRLGQVNTEAFFGQGTRLTVV.

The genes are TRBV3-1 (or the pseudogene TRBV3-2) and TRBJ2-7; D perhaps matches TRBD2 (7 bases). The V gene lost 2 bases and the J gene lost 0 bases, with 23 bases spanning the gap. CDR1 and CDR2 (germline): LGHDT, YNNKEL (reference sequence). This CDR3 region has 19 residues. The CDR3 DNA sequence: TGTGCCAGCAGCCAATTGGGCGGGGGCCAAGCCTATTCCTCCTACGAGCAGTACTTC. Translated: CASSQLGGGQAYSSYEQYF.

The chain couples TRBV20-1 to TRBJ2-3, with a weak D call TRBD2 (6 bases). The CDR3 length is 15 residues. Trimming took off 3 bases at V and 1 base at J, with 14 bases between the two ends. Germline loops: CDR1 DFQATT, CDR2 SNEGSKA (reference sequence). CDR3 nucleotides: TGCAGTGCTAGTGGGAGGACCCTGGGCACAGATACGCAGTATTTT. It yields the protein CSASGRTLGTDTQYF.

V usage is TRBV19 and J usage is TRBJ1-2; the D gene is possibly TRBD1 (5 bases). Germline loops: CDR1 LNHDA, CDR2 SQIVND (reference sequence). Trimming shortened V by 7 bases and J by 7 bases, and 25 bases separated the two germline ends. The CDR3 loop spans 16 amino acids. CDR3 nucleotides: TGTGCCAGTACTCGACCTCTGTCGGGGGGGGAAGGTGGCTACACCTTC. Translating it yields CASTRPLSGGEGGYTF.

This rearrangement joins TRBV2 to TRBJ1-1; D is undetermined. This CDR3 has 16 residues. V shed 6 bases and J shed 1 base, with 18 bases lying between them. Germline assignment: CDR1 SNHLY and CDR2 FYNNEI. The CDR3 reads CASRNEGPVGNTEAFF. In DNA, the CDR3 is TGTGCCAGCAGAAACGAGGGTCCAGTGGGGAACACTGAAGCTTTCTTT.

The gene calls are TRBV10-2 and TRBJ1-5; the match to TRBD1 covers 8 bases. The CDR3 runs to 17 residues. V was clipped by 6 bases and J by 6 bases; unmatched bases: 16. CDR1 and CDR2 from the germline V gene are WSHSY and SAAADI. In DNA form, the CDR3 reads TGCGCCAGCAGCCCGTGGACAGGGCGATCTTCGGGTCAGCCCCAGCATTTT. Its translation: CASSPWTGRSSGQPQHF.

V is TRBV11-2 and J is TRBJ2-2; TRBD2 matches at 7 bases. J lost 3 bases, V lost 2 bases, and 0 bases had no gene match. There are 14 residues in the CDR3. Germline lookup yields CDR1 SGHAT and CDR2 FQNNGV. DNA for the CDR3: TGTGCCAGCAGCTTAAGCGGGGACACCGGGGAGCTGTTTTTT. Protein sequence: CASSLSGDTGELFF.

CDR3 nucleotides: TGTGCCAGCAGTTGGGCAGACAATAACTATGGCTACACCTTC. It codes for CASSWADNNYGYTF. J is TRBJ1-2 and V is TRBV27; D ambiguous. The CDR3 runs 14 residues. V was trimmed by 4 bases and J by 1 base, leaving 10 bases between them. The germline V gene encodes CDR1 MNHEY and CDR2 SMNVEV (reference sequence).

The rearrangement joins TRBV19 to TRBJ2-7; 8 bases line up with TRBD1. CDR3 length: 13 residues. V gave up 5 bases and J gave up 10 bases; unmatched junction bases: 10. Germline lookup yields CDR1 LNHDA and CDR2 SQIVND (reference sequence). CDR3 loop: CASSSGTGREQYF. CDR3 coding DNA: TGTGCCAGTAGTTCAGGGACAGGCCGCGAACAGTACTTC.

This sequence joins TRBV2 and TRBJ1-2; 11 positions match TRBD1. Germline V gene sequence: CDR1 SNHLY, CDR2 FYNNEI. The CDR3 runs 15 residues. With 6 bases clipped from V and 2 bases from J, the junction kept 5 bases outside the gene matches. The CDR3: CASRLWDRGNYGYTF. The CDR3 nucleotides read TGTGCCAGCAGACTATGGGACAGGGGGAACTATGGCTACACCTTC.

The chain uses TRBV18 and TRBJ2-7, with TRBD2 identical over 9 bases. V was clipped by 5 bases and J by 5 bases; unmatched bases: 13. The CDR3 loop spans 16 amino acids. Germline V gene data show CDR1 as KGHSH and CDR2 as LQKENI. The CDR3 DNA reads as TGTGCCAGCTCAGCAGCGGGGGGCCCAGGGGGGCACGAGCAGTACTTC. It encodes CASSAAGGPGGHEQYF.

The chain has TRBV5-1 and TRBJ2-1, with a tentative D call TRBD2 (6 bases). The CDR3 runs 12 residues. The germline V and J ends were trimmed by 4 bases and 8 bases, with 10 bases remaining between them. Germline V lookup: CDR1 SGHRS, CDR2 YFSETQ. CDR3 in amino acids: CASSVTGDEQFF. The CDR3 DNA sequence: TGCGCCAGCAGCGTCACGGGGGATGAGCAGTTCTTC.

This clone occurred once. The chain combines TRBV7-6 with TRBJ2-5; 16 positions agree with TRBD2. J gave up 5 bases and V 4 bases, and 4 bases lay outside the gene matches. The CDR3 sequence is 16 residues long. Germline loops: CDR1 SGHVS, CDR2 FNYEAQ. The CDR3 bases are TGTGCCAGCAGCTCGGGACTAGCGGGGGGGAAGGAGACCCAGTACTTC. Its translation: CASSSGLAGGKETQYF.

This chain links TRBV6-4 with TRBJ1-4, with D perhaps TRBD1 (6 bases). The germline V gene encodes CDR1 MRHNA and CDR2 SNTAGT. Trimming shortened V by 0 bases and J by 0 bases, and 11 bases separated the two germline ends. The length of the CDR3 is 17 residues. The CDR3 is CASSDSPDRPTNEKLFF. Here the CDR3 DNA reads TGTGCCAGCAGTGACTCCCCTGACAGGCCAACTAATGAAAAACTGTTTTTT.

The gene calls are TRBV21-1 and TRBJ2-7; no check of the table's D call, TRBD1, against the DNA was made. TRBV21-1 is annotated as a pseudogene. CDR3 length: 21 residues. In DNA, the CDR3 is TGTGCCAGCAGCAAGAGGTTCATGGGTCGCAGGGGGGCCGGGTCGGCATACGAGCAGTACTTC. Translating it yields CASSKRFMGRRGAGSAYEQYF.

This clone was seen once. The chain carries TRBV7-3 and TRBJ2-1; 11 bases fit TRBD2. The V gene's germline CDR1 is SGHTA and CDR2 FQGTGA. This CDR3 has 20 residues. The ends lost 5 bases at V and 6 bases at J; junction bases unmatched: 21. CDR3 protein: CASSRSTGGSTSGTLNEQFF. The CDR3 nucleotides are TGTGCCAGCAGCCGCTCTACAGGGGGCTCGACTAGCGGGACCCTCAATGAGCAGTTCTTC.